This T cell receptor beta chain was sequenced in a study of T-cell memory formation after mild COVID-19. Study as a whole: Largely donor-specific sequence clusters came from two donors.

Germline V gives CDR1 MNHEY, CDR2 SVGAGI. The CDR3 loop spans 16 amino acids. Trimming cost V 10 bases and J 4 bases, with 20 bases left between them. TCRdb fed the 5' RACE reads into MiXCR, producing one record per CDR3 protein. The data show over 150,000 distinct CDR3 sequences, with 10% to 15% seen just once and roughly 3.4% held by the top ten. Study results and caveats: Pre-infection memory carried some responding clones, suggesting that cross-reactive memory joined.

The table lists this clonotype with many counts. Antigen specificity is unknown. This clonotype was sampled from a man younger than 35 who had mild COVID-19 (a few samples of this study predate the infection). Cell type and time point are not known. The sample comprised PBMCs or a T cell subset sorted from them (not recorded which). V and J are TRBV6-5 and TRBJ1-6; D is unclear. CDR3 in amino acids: CATNSGWADYNSPLHF. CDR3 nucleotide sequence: TGTGCCACCAACAGCGGTTGGGCGGATTATAATTCACCCCTCCACTTT.